The rows below give T cell receptor beta chains drawn from one sample of a study of blood T cells in healthy people across ages. MiXCR, applied by TCRdb to the 5' RACE reads, yields one record per CDR3 protein. The sample contains approximately 780,000 distinct CDR3 sequences, 25% to 30% of which appear only once. The same data also went into a second study, on T cells of mothers and their children.

Sequenced material: blood. The receptor set was obtained from a boy younger than 18 in good health. CDR3s include the opening cysteine and the closing phenylalanine or tryptophan. Each record gives: D gene, J gene, clone size, V gene, CDR3 length, CDR3 DNA, CDR3 protein. The D gene is left open where the match is weak. The listing skips clone size in some rows; elsewhere it reads once, few, many or a size class.

>TRBD1|TRBJ1-6|NA|TRBV7-9|14
TGTGCCAGCAGCGACACAGGGGGGAATTCACCCCTCCACTTT
CASSDTGGNSPLHF
>NA|TRBJ1-4|NA|TRBV20-1|14
TGCAGTGCTAGAGATGACGGGGGGACCGAAAAACTGTTTTTT
CSARDDGGTEKLFF
>NA|TRBJ2-7|NA|TRBV29-1|13
TGCAGCGTTGAACACGGCTTCTCCTACGAGCAGTACTTC
CSVEHGFSYEQYF
>NA|TRBJ1-2|NA|TRBV18|13
TGTGCCAGCTCTAACGGAGCTAACTATGGCTACACCTTC
CASSNGANYGYTF
>NA|TRBJ2-7|NA|TRBV6-1|13
TGTGCCAGCAGATTAGGGTGGCCCCTCGAGCAGTACTTC
CASRLGWPLEQYF
>TRBD2|TRBJ2-7|few|TRBV20-1|17
TGCAGTGCTAGAGATGGCTCTAGCGGGGGCCTAGGGCGTGGGCAGTACTTC
CSARDGSSGGLGRGQYF
>NA|TRBJ1-1|NA|TRBV27|13
TGTGCCAGCAGTCTCACAACTTACACTGAAGCTTTCTTT
CASSLTTYTEAFF
>NA|TRBJ2-3|NA|TRBV5-1|15
TGCGCCAGCAGCCCGGGACTCCGTGGCACAGATACGCAGTATTTT
CASSPGLRGTDTQYF
>NA|TRBJ2-5|few|TRBV3-1|16
TGTGCCAGCAGCCAGAGGGGGGGGACTTCAGGTCGGGACCAGTACTTC
CASSQRGGTSGRDQYF
>NA|TRBJ2-7|NA|TRBV12-3/TRBV12-4|12
TGTGCCAGCAGCCCCCGGTTCTACGAGCAGTACTTC
CASSPRFYEQYF
>TRBD1|TRBJ1-5|few|TRBV3-1|16
TGTGCCAGCGGCCCTGTGTGGGACAGCCTAAATCAGCCCCAGCATTTT
CASGPVWDSLNQPQHF
>NA|TRBJ2-5|few|TRBV28|16
TGTGCCAGCAGTTTGAGGGGCAGGGCGAGAGGAGAGACCCAGTACTTC
CASSLRGRARGETQYF
>NA|TRBJ1-4|few|TRBV12-3/TRBV12-4|17
TGTGCCAGCAGTCTAGGACAGATTTCGTTAGCTAATGAAAAACTGTTTTTT
CASSLGQISLANEKLFF
>NA|TRBJ2-1|NA|TRBV3-1|12
TGTGCCAGCAGCAAAGTGCAGAATGAGCAGTTCTTC
CASSKVQNEQFF
>NA|TRBJ1-2|NA|TRBV5-1|16
TGCGCCAGCAGCTTGGTCGGGACATATCGAACGGATGGCTACACCTTC
CASSLVGTYRTDGYTF
>NA|TRBJ1-1|few|TRBV28|15
TGTGCCAGCAGTTCACACAATGGGGGTTACACTGAAGCTTTCTTT
CASSSHNGGYTEAFF
>TRBD2|TRBJ2-1|NA|TRBV20-1|18
TGCAGTGCTAGAGATAGTCTATCGTCTAGCGGGGTTTACAATGAGCAGTTCTTC
CSARDSLSSSGVYNEQFF
>NA|TRBJ2-1|NA|TRBV6-1|14
TGTGCCGGAATGAAGGGAGACACTTACAATGAGCAGTTCTTC
CAGMKGDTYNEQFF
>NA|TRBJ2-3|NA|TRBV29-1|17
TGCAGCGCTGACGGGACCAAGCTCCCCGGGGCCACAGATACGCAGTATTTT
CSADGTKLPGATDTQYF
>NA|TRBJ2-4|NA|TRBV19|12
TGTGCCAGCCGACTAGGGGGAAACATTCAGTACTTC
CASRLGGNIQYF
>TRBD1|TRBJ2-7|many|TRBV7-3|13
TGTGCCAGCAGCTTGGGACAGATAGGCGAGCAGTACTTC
CASSLGQIGEQYF
>NA|TRBJ2-7|few|TRBV9|14
TGTGCCAGCAGCGTAAAGGCGGAGACCTACGAGCAGTACTTC
CASSVKAETYEQYF
>NA|TRBJ1-1|NA|TRBV3-1|14
TGTGCCAGCAGCGGGTGGTCCATGAACACTGAAGCTTTCTTT
CASSGWSMNTEAFF
>TRBD1|TRBJ1-6|few|TRBV11-2|15
TGTGCCAGCAGCCCGCGGGACAGTATAAATTCACCCCTCCACTTT
CASSPRDSINSPLHF
>TRBD1|TRBJ1-1|NA|TRBV12-3/TRBV12-4|16
TGTGCCAGCAGTCCCACGACAGGGGCCGTGGACACTGAAGCTTTCTTT
CASSPTTGAVDTEAFF
>NA|TRBJ2-7|NA|TRBV6-2/TRBV6-3|12
TGTGCCAGCACACAAAGGGACTACGAGCAGTACTTC
CASTQRDYEQYF
>NA|TRBJ2-2|few|TRBV29-1|13
TGCAGCGTTGAAGAAGGGGCCGACGGGGAGCTGTTTTTT
CSVEEGADGELFF
>TRBD1|TRBJ1-2|few|TRBV25-1|17
TGTGCCAGCAGTGAACCCTTACTCGGACAGGGGTCTTCGGGCTACACCTTC
CASSEPLLGQGSSGYTF
>NA|TRBJ2-7|NA|TRBV25-1|14
TGTGCCAGCAGCGAATGGGGGTCCTCCTACGAGCAGTACTTC
CASSEWGSSYEQYF
>NA|TRBJ1-5|once|TRBV4-1|14
TGCGCCAGCAGTCCAGAGGGGTTCCAGCAGCCCCAGCATTTT
CASSPEGFQQPQHF